This TCR beta chain is from a study of blood T cell repertoires in COVID-19. Germline CDR1 SEHNR, CDR2 FQNEAQ (reference sequence). The CDR3 spans 15 residues. Trimming at V came to 1 base and at J to 5 bases, leaving 0 bases not matched to a gene. The recovered donors of Cohort 3 showed two negative PCRs, clearance, or symptom resolution. Sequencing was performed with immunoSEQ multiplex PCR; in TCRdb, only in-frame clones are kept and a portion is missing. The repertoire has under 350,000 clones, 75% to 90% of them found once; the top ten carry 1.7%. This clone showed up just a few times. Sequences were obtained from PBMCs or T cells enriched from blood (not recorded which). The clonotype originates from a woman aged 40 to 50 who had recovered from COVID-19. The rearrangement joins TRBV7-9 to TRBJ1-4; 11 bases align to TRBD1. CDR3 nucleotide sequence: TGTGCCAGCAGCTTAGGGACAGGGGGCAATGAAAAACTGTTTTTT. As protein: CASSLGTGGNEKLFF.